This is a list of T cell receptor beta chains from one sample in a study of T cell repertoires in cytomegalovirus infection. One entry per CDR3 protein, called by TCRdb with MiXCR from the reads. The sample yields 110,000 to 150,000 distinct CDR3 sequences, 32% seen once. These receptors lack a known antigen. The specimen comprised CD8+ T cells from cultured PBMCs, sampled from culture after CMV antigen stimulation. These receptors were obtained from a human donor in good health (CMV status not recorded). Some clones in this sample may be carry-over from other donors' samples. CDR3s include the opening cysteine and the closing phenylalanine or tryptophan. Fields, in order: J gene, D gene, V gene, clone size, CDR3 protein, CDR3 DNA. D genes are given only for firm matches. Clone size appears in some rows only: once, few, many, or a class for an expanded clone.

J gene: TRBJ1-2; D gene: TRBD1; V gene: TRBV12-3/TRBV12-4; clone size: .; CDR3 protein: CASTRTGLRPNYGYTF; CDR3 DNA: TGTGCCAGCACCCGGACAGGCCTTCGTCCCAACTATGGCTACACCTTC
J gene: TRBJ1-1; D gene: .; V gene: TRBV7-2; clone size: few; CDR3 protein: CASSSLGLNTEAFF; CDR3 DNA: TGTGCCAGCAGCTCTTTAGGATTGAACACTGAAGCTTTCTTT
J gene: TRBJ1-1; D gene: TRBD1; V gene: TRBV12-3/TRBV12-4; clone size: many; CDR3 protein: CASSLGGLTEAFF; CDR3 DNA: TGTGCCAGCAGCTTAGGGGGCTTGACTGAAGCTTTCTTT
J gene: TRBJ2-7; D gene: .; V gene: TRBV7-3; clone size: .; CDR3 protein: CASSLSRAGSYEQYF; CDR3 DNA: TGTGCCAGCAGCTTAAGCAGGGCGGGTTCCTACGAGCAGTACTTC
J gene: TRBJ2-1; D gene: TRBD2; V gene: TRBV7-8; clone size: .; CDR3 protein: CASSPPGGDSYNEQFF; CDR3 DNA: TGTGCCAGCAGCCCACCGGGGGGGGACTCCTACAATGAGCAGTTCTTC
J gene: TRBJ1-1; D gene: TRBD1; V gene: TRBV19; clone size: few; CDR3 protein: CASSPPDRGNTEAFF; CDR3 DNA: TGTGCCAGTAGCCCACCGGACAGGGGGAACACTGAAGCTTTCTTT
J gene: TRBJ2-7; D gene: TRBD1; V gene: TRBV27; clone size: .; CDR3 protein: CASSGQGGYEQYF; CDR3 DNA: TGTGCCAGCAGCGGACAGGGGGGGTACGAGCAGTACTTC
J gene: TRBJ1-1; D gene: .; V gene: TRBV29-1; clone size: .; CDR3 protein: CSLTMNTEAFF; CDR3 DNA: TGCAGCCTTACAATGAACACTGAAGCTTTCTTT
J gene: TRBJ1-2; D gene: .; V gene: TRBV7-6; clone size: few; CDR3 protein: CASSLDKGIPHYGYTF; CDR3 DNA: TGTGCCAGCAGCTTAGACAAGGGGATCCCCCACTATGGCTACACCTTC
J gene: TRBJ1-5; D gene: .; V gene: TRBV2; clone size: few; CDR3 protein: CASSEARRNDQPQHF; CDR3 DNA: TGTGCCAGCAGTGAAGCTCGAAGAAATGATCAGCCCCAGCATTTT